This T cell receptor (beta chain) was sequenced in a study of T cell repertoires in ileal Crohn's disease. Study-wide background: Postoperative therapy was given to about half: fewer than 14 thiopurines, 18 anti-TNF agents.

Broader study findings: Every patient over 26.8% clonality showed endoscopic recurrence. High-frequency clones were more common in sorted CD8 than CD4 cells.

CDR1 is GTSNPN, CDR2 SVGIG, per germline (reference sequence). The V segment lost 0 bases and the J segment 8 bases; nucleotides outside the gene matches: 21. CDR3 length equals 19 residues. Surgical specimens yielded lamina propria lymphocytes, which were density-gradient separated and then sorted. Points on this clone: No antigen is known for it.

The repertoire was sequenced with immunoSEQ multiplex PCR; TCRdb's copy has only in-frame clones and lacks some. In the table there are some 6,200 clones, around 89% of which are singletons. The clonotype originates from an adult with Crohn's disease. Some clones in this sample may be carry-over from other donors' samples. The V call is TRBV30, the J call TRBJ2-1; 8 bases are a match to TRBD2. Source material: CD4+ T cells from ileum. The CDR3 here is CAWSVPEILRLARGHEQFF. CDR3 bases: TGTGCCTGGAGTGTCCCCGAAATCCTGAGACTAGCGCGGGGCCATGAGCAGTTCTTC.